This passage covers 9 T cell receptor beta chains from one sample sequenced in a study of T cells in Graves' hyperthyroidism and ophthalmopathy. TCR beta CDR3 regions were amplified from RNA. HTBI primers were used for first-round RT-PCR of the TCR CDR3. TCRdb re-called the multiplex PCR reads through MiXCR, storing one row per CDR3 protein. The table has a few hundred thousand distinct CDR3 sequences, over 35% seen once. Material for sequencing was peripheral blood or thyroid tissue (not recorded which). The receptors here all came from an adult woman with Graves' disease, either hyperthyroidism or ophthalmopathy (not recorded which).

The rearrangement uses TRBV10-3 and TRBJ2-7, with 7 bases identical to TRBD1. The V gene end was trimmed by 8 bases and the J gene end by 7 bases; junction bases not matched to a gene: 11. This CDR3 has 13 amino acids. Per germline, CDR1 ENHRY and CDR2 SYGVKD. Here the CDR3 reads CAIGETGSGEQYF. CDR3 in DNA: TGTGCCATCGGCGAGACAGGGTCGGGGGAGCAGTACTTC.

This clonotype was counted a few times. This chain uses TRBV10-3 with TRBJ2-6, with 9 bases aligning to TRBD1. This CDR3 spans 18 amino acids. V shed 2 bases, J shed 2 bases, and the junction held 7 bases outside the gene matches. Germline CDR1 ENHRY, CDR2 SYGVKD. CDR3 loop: CAISEADRGAAGANVLTF. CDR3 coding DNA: TGTGCCATCAGTGAGGCGGACAGGGGTGCCGCTGGGGCCAACGTCCTGACTTTC.

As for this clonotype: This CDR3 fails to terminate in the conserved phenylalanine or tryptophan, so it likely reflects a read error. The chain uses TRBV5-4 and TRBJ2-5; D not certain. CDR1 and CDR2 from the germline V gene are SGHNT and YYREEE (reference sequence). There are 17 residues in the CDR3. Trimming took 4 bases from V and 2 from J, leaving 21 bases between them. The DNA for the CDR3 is TGTGCCAGCAGCCAAGTAGGTGTAGGGCACTGGCAAGAGACCCAGTACCTC. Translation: CASSQVGVGHWQETQYL.

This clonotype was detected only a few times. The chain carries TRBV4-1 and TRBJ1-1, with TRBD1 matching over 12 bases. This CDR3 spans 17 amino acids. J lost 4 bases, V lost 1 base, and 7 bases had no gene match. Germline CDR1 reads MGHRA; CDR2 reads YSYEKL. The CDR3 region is CASSQAGDRGRGTEAFF. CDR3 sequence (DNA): TGCGCCAGCAGCCAAGCGGGGGACAGGGGGCGCGGCACTGAAGCTTTCTTT.

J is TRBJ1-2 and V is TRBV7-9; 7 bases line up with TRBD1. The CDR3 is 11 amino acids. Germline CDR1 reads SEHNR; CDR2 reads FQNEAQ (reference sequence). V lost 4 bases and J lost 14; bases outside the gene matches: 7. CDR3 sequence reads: CASSSNRGRTF. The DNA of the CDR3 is TGTGCCAGCAGCTCGAACAGGGGACGGACCTTC.

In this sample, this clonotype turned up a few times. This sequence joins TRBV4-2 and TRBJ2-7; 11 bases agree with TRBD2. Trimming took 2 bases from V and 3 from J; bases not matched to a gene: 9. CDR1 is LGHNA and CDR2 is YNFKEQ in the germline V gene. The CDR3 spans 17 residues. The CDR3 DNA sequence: TGTGCCAGCAGCCAAAGAGCGGTAGGGACTAGCGGCTACGAGCAGTACTTC. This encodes CASSQRAVGTSGYEQYF.

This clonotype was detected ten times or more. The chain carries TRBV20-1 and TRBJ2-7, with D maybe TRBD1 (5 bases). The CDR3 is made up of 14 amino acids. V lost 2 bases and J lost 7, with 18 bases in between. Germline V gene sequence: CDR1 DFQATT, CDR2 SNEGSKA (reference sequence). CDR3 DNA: TGCAGTGCTAGAAGGCACAGGACCCTCGGGGAGCAGTACTTC. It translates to CSARRHRTLGEQYF.

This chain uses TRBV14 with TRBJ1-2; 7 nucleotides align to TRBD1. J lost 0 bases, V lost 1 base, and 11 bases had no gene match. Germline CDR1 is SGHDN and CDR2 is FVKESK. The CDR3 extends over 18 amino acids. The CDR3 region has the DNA TGTGCCAGCAGCCAAGTTCCACGGCGGGACAGATCTAACTATGGCTACACCTTC. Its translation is CASSQVPRRDRSNYGYTF.

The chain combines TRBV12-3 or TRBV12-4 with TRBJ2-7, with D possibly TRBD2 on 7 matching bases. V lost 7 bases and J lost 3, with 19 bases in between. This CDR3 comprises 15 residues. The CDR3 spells CASNLGGAGYYEQYF. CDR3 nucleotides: TGTGCCAGCAATCTGGGGGGGGCAGGCTACTACGAGCAGTACTTC.